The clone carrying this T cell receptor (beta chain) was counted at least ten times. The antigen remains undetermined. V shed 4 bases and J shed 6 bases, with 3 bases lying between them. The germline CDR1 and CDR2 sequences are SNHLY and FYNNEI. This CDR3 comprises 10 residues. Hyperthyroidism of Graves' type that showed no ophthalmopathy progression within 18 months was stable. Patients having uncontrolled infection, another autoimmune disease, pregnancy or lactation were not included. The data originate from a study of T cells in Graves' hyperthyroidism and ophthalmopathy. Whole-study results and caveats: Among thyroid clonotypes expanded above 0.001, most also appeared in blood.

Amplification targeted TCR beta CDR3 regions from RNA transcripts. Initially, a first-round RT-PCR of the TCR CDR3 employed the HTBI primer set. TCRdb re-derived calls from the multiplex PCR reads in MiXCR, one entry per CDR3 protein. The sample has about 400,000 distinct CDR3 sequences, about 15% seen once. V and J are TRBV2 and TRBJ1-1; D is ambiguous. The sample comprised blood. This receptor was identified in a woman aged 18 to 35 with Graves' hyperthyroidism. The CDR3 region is CASSVSEAFF. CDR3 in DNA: TGTGCCAGCAGTGTCTCTGAAGCTTTCTTT.